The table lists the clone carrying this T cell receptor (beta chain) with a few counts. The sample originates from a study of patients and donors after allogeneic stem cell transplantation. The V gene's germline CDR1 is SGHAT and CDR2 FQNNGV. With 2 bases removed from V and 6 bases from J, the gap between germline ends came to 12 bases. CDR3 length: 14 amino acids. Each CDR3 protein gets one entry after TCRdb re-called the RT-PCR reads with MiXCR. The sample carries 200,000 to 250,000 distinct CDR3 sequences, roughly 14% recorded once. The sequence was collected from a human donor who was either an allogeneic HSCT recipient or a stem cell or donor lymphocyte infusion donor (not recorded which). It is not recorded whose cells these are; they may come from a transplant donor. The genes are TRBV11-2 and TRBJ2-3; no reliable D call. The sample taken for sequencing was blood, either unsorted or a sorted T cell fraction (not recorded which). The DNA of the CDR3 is TGTGCCAGCAGCTTATTTGTGGATGGGGATACGCAGTATTTT. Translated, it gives CASSLFVDGDTQYF. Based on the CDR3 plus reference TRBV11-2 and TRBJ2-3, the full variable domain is EAGVAQSPRYKIIEKRQSVAFWCNPISGHATLYWYQQILGQGPKLLIQFQNNGVVDDSQLPKDRFSAERLKGVDSTLKIQPAKLEDSAVYLCASSLFVDGDTQYFGPGTRLTVL.